The clone carrying this T cell receptor beta chain was detected ten times or more. Its antigen is unidentified. In this cohort, patients with other autoimmune diseases, uncontrolled infections, pregnancy or lactation were excluded. As the starting material, 8 to 10 ml of fresh peripheral blood yielded the PBMCs. Per germline, CDR1 LNHNV and CDR2 YYDKDF (reference sequence). This CDR3 is built from 14 residues. Trimming cost V 0 bases and J 5 bases, with 10 bases left between them. The data derive from a study of Graves' ophthalmopathy and Graves' hyperthyroidism. On the study more broadly: Peripheral blood was gathered at first diagnosis, ahead of any treatment whatsoever.

Amplified TCR beta CDR3 regions were obtained using RNA transcripts as template. The first round was an RT-PCR with HTBI primers, and the second round was a multiplex PCR. TCRdb reprocessed the multiplex PCR reads via MiXCR and lists one record per CDR3 protein. The table includes some 750,000 distinct CDR3 sequences, about 44% detected once. Findings and caveats of the study: The model predicted ophthalmopathy progression with 60% to 71% sensitivity and 72.22% specificity.

The chain couples TRBV15 to TRBJ1-2, with D hard to call. The origin of this receptor is an adult man with Graves' ophthalmopathy. Sequencing used peripheral blood. For the CDR3, the DNA is TGTGCCACCAGCAGAGATCTTTTGAGTTATGGCTACACCTTC. Translation: CATSRDLLSYGYTF.